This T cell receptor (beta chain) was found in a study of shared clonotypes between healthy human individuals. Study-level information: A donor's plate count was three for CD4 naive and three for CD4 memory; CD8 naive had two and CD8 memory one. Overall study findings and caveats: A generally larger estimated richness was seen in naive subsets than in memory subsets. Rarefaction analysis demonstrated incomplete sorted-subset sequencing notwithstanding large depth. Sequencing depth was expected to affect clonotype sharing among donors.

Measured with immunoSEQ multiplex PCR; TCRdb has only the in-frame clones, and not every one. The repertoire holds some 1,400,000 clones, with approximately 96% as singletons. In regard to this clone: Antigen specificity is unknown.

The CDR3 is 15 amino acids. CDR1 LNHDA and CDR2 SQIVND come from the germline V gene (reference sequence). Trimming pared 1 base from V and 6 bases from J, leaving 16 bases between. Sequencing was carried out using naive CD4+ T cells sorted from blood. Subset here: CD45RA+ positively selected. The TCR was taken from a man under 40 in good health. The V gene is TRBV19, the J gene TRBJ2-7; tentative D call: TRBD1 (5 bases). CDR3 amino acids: CASSIVTGQGGEQYF. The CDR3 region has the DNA TGTGCCAGTAGTATAGTTACGGGTCAGGGTGGCGAGCAGTACTTC.